One and the same sample provided the 32 T cell receptor beta chains below, sequenced in a study of molecular identifiers for immune sequencing clone quantification. From the PCR reads, TCRdb called clonotypes with MiXCR, one entry per CDR3 protein. The table shows around 470,000 distinct CDR3 sequences, with about 25% occurring only once. The sample was naive CD8+ T cells from blood, with Jurkat cell RNA spiked in. Subset given: FACS-sorted CD8+CD4-CCR7+CD45RA+ naive T cells. The receptor set was obtained from a human donor in good health. Some libraries in this study had Jurkat cell RNA spiked in.

This clonotype was observed many times. The chain carries TRBV2 and TRBJ2-4, with D tentatively TRBD2 (6 bases). The germline CDR1 and CDR2 sequences are SNHLY and FYNNEI. V dropped 7 bases and J dropped 9 bases, with 10 bases sitting between them. The CDR3 covers 11 residues. CDR3 DNA: TGTGCCAGCACGGGGGTGTTCATTCAGTACTTC. This encodes CASTGVFIQYF.

V and J are TRBV11-2 and TRBJ2-7; weak D call: TRBD2 (6 bases). The CDR3 is 14 residues long. Between the trimmed V and J ends, which lost 5 bases and 0 bases, there was a span of 11 bases. Per the germline V gene, CDR1 is SGHAT and CDR2 is FQNNGV. CDR3 DNA: TGTGCCAGCAGCCACGGGGGAGTCTCCTACGAGCAGTACTTC. Its protein is CASSHGGVSYEQYF.

This clonotype was counted a few times. V gene TRBV6-5 combines with J gene TRBJ1-5, with D perhaps matching TRBD1 (5 bases). Trimming took off 1 base at V and 8 bases at J, with 9 bases between the two ends. Germline V lookup: CDR1 MNHEY, CDR2 SVGAGI. The CDR3 runs to 13 residues. The CDR3 here is CASSYLPGEPQHF. The CDR3, as DNA: TGTGCCAGCAGTTACTTGCCGGGGGAGCCCCAGCATTTT.

This clonotype has a count of ten or more. The rearrangement uses TRBV4-1 and TRBJ1-2; D gene uncertain. CDR3 length: 15 residues. CDR1 is MGHRA, CDR2 YSYEKL, per germline. V was cut by 1 base and J by 6 bases, with 15 bases left in between. The CDR3 DNA follows: TGCGCCAGCAGCCAAGTAACGGTTGAGGGAGATGGCTACACCTTC. Protein sequence: CASSQVTVEGDGYTF.

This clonotype showed up just a few times. The rearrangement joins TRBV7-2 to TRBJ2-7; a possible D gene is TRBD1 (6 bases). Germline lookup yields CDR1 SGHTA and CDR2 FQGNSA. The CDR3 has 15 residues. Trimming removed 5 bases at V and 1 base at J, with 15 bases between. The CDR3: CASSQTLDSSYEQYF. The CDR3 region has the DNA TGTGCCAGCAGCCAAACACTGGACAGTTCCTACGAGCAGTACTTC.

This clonotype showed up many times. The chain links TRBV6-6 to TRBJ1-5, with no clear D. Looked up from germline, CDR1 is MNHNY and CDR2 is SVGAGI (reference sequence). The length of the CDR3 is 16 residues. V was clipped by 3 bases and J by 4 bases, with 16 bases between them. The CDR3 reads CASSYPAPLWNQPQHF. The CDR3 DNA reads as TGTGCCAGCAGTTATCCGGCACCACTTTGGAATCAGCCCCAGCATTTT.

Turning to this clonotype: This could be a read error, since a much larger clone is one nucleotide away. The chain carries TRBV4-3 and TRBJ2-7; 8 nucleotides agree with TRBD2. Germline V gives CDR1 LGHNA, CDR2 YSLEER. This CDR3 spans 14 amino acids. CDR3 DNA sequence: TGCGCCAGCAGCCTGGGACTAGACTCCTACGCGCAGTACTTC. As protein: CASSLGLDSYAQYF.

This clonotype was counted between two and nine times. The chain uses TRBV27 and TRBJ2-7; D tentatively reads TRBD1 or TRBD2 (5 bases each). Trimming left V 9 bases short and J 6 bases short, with 21 bases between. Germline V lookup: CDR1 MNHEY, CDR2 SMNVEV (reference sequence). The CDR3 covers 14 residues. The CDR3, as DNA: TGTGCCAGTAGCAAAGTGATGGGGGTGCCCGAGCAGTACTTC. Amino acids: CASSKVMGVPEQYF.

This clonotype was observed at least ten times. V usage is TRBV7-9 and J usage is TRBJ2-5; 8 bases fit TRBD2. Germline V gene data show CDR1 as SEHNR and CDR2 as FQNEAQ (reference sequence). The CDR3 covers 17 residues. The junction had 10 bases not matched to a gene; V was cut back by 2 bases and J by 2 bases. The CDR3 DNA reads as TGTGCCAGCAGCTTACCCCTGGCGGTAGCGGGACAAGAGACCCAGTACTTC. This codes for CASSLPLAVAGQETQYF.

This clonotype has at least ten counts. The chain joins TRBV5-1 to TRBJ2-7, with 8 positions matching TRBD1. V dropped 1 base and J dropped 6; count of bases not matched to a gene: 6. Germline loops: CDR1 SGHRS, CDR2 YFSETQ. The CDR3 has 14 amino acids. CDR3 sequence (DNA): TGCGCCAGCAGCTTGAGGGGGACAGGACGCGAGCAGTACTTC. Its protein is CASSLRGTGREQYF.

This clonotype was picked up a small number of times. V usage is TRBV20-1 and J usage is TRBJ1-6, with 8 bases that match TRBD1. The V and J ends lost 0 bases and 2 bases, in that order; junction bases with no gene match: 0. Per germline, CDR1 DFQATT and CDR2 SNEGSKA (reference sequence). The CDR3 is made up of 15 amino acids. The CDR3 sequence is CSAREDRAYNSPLHF. The CDR3 region has the DNA TGCAGTGCTAGAGAGGACAGGGCCTATAATTCACCCCTCCACTTT.

This clonotype occurred many times. This chain connects TRBV7-2 to TRBJ2-1; D not certain. Trimming stripped 0 bases from V and 8 bases from J, with 8 bases between. Germline CDR1 is SGHTA and CDR2 is FQGNSA. The CDR3 extends over 13 amino acids. The CDR3 sequence: CASSLARWDEQFF. The CDR3 DNA reads as TGTGCCAGCAGCTTAGCCCGGTGGGATGAGCAGTTCTTC.

CDR3 nucleotides: TGTGCCAGCAGTACGGCCCTAGGGCCCTACGAGCAGTACTTC. It yields the protein CASSTALGPYEQYF. V gene TRBV6-2 or TRBV6-3 combines with J gene TRBJ2-7; D unresolved. The CDR3 runs to 14 residues. V lost 5 bases, J lost 2 bases, and 13 bases lay in between. The germline V gene has CDR1 MNHEY and CDR2 SVGEGT.

This clonotype was seen ten or more times. The V gene is TRBV20-1, the J gene TRBJ1-2; possible D gene TRBD1, 6 bases. CDR1 and CDR2 (germline): DFQATT, SNEGSKA (reference sequence). With 0 bases removed from V and 0 bases from J, the gap between germline ends came to 23 bases. CDR3 length: 19 amino acids. The CDR3 region has the DNA TGCAGTGCTAGAGATCTAGTGGGGGGCTCCTCAGCTTCTAACTATGGCTACACCTTC. This encodes CSARDLVGGSSASNYGYTF.

In its sample, this clonotype was seen once. A much bigger clone sits one base away, suggesting this may be a read error. The chain joins TRBV2 to TRBJ1-3; D might be TRBD1 (6 bases). This CDR3 has 14 residues. V was shortened by 8 bases and J by 0 bases, with 11 bases between the two germline ends. CDR1 and CDR2 from the germline V gene are SNHLY and FYNNEI. CDR3 region: CASVGQSSGNTIYF. The DNA of the CDR3 is TGTGCCAGCGTCGGACAGTCCTCTGGAAACACCATATATTTT.

There are a few counts of this clonotype. J is TRBJ2-5 and V is TRBV5-1, with 7 nucleotides matching TRBD2. CDR1 SGHRS and CDR2 YFSETQ come from the germline V gene. Germline trimming cut 2 bases from V and 4 bases from J; bases unmatched to any gene: 5. This CDR3 is built from 14 residues. CDR3 in amino acids: CASSFVRGVETQYF. The CDR3 DNA sequence: TGCGCCAGCAGCTTCGTCCGGGGGGTAGAGACCCAGTACTTC.

This clonotype was detected once. CDR3 protein: CASSLSGQEWLNTGELFF. CDR3 nucleotide sequence: TGTGCCAGCAGCTTGTCCGGCCAGGAATGGCTGAACACCGGGGAGCTGTTTTTT. The gene calls are TRBV7-8 and TRBJ2-2, with D uncertain. Germline values: CDR1 SGHVS, CDR2 FQNEAQ. V dropped 3 bases and J dropped 1 base, with 18 bases sitting between them. The CDR3 sequence is 18 residues long.

This clonotype occurred many times. V and J are TRBV6-5 and TRBJ2-7; D not resolved. CDR1 is MNHEY and CDR2 is SVGAGI in the germline V gene. V was clipped by 6 bases and J by 5 bases, with 11 bases between them. This CDR3 spans 12 amino acids. The CDR3 region is CASSRPLDEQYF. CDR3 nucleotide sequence: TGTGCCAGCAGCCGCCCCCTGGACGAGCAGTACTTC.

The chain combines TRBV29-1 with TRBJ2-1, with TRBD2 matching over 8 bases. The CDR3 totals 14 residues. Trimming cost V 3 bases and J 4 bases; bases outside gene matches: 5. Germline values: CDR1 SQVTM, CDR2 ANQGSEA. This CDR3 reads CSVDSREGYNEQFF. CDR3 bases: TGCAGCGTTGATTCCCGGGAGGGTTACAATGAGCAGTTCTTC.

The sample holds a few counts of this clonotype. This clone may be a read error of a much larger clone one base away. V gene TRBV6-5 combines with J gene TRBJ2-3; D is perhaps TRBD1 or TRBD2 (5 bases each). The V end was cut by 3 bases, the J end by 2 bases, with 15 bases between. CDR3 length equals 16 residues. Germline V gives CDR1 MNHEY, CDR2 SVGAGI. Here the CDR3 reads CASSYSLGTATDTQYF. The CDR3 DNA sequence: TGTGCCAGCAGTTATTCTCTCGGGACCGCCACAGATACGCAGTATTTT.

The chain carries TRBV4-3 and TRBJ2-1; 7 nucleotides align to TRBD1. V was clipped by 0 bases and J by 4 bases; unmatched bases: 6. The CDR3 covers 16 residues. From germline, CDR1 is LGHNA and CDR2 YSLEER. DNA for the CDR3: TGCGCCAGCAGCCAAGATGCACAGGGGCTGTACAATGAGCAGTTCTTC. Translation gives CASSQDAQGLYNEQFF.

Ten or more counts support this clonotype. The chain uses TRBV19 and TRBJ2-1; tentatively, D is TRBD2 (5 bases). The CDR3 is made up of 14 amino acids. V lost 7 bases and J 7 bases, leaving 17 bases between the germline ends. Germline V lookup: CDR1 LNHDA, CDR2 SQIVND (reference sequence). The CDR3 DNA reads as TGTGCCAGTATAGGAGGCCTGGGTCCTAATGAGCAGTTCTTC. Protein sequence: CASIGGLGPNEQFF.

This clonotype has ten or more counts. The chain links TRBV20-1 to TRBJ2-3, with D possibly being TRBD2 (5 bases). The germline V gene encodes CDR1 DFQATT and CDR2 SNEGSKA (reference sequence). The V and J ends lost 4 bases and 0 bases respectively, with 8 bases between them. The CDR3 loop spans 13 amino acids. The CDR3 sequence is CSATDSSTDTQYF. The CDR3 nucleotides are TGCAGTGCTACGGACTCAAGCACAGATACGCAGTATTTT.

This clonotype was picked up many times. The chain employs TRBV6-6 and TRBJ2-3; TRBD2 agrees at 9 bases. Germline CDR1 reads MNHNY; CDR2 reads SVGAGI (reference sequence). The junction had 5 bases not matched to a gene; V was cut back by 2 bases and J by 2 bases. This CDR3 contains 16 residues. The CDR3: CASSYQAGGTTDTQYF. DNA of the CDR3: TGTGCCAGCAGTTACCAAGCGGGGGGCACCACAGATACGCAGTATTTT.

The chain recombines TRBV7-9 with TRBJ2-1, with TRBD2 as a possible D gene (6 bases). The CDR3 covers 14 residues. V was clipped by 2 bases and J by 6 bases, with 11 bases between them. Germline-derived CDR1 and CDR2 are SEHNR and FQNEAQ (reference sequence). For the CDR3, the DNA is TGTGCCAGCAGCTTACTAGACGGGGGCAATGAGCAGTTCTTC. Protein product: CASSLLDGGNEQFF.

This clonotype was observed a single time. This clone may be a read error of a much larger clone one base away. V gene TRBV5-3 combines with J gene TRBJ2-5; 10 bases agree with TRBD2. TRBV5-3 is an open reading frame, and its role is uncertain. The CDR3 runs to 14 residues. V was pared by 8 bases and J by 0 bases, with 4 bases of the junction left unmatched. The CDR3 nucleotides are TGTGCCAGCAGCGGGAGGGTCAACCAAGAGACCCAGTACTTC. Translated, it gives CASSGRVNQETQYF.

V usage is TRBV27 and J usage is TRBJ1-2; no firm D call. The germline V and J ends were trimmed by 4 bases and 4 bases, with 10 bases remaining between them. Germline V gene data show CDR1 as MNHEY and CDR2 as SMNVEV (reference sequence). The CDR3 spans 13 residues. The CDR3 spells CASSSHILYGYTF. The DNA for the CDR3 is TGTGCCAGCAGTTCGCATATTCTCTATGGCTACACCTTC.

This clonotype has a handful of counts. The CDR3 sequence is CASSQDRAGEQFF. CDR3 DNA: TGCGCCAGCAGCCAAGATCGGGCTGGAGAGCAGTTCTTC. This chain links TRBV4-1 with TRBJ2-1, with D unresolved. The V end was cut by 0 bases, the J end by 10 bases, with 10 bases between. Per germline, CDR1 MGHRA and CDR2 YSYEKL. This CDR3 has 13 amino acids.

This clonotype was detected only a few times. The rearrangement links TRBV27 to TRBJ2-5; unclear D gene. The CDR3 loop spans 16 amino acids. V lost 4 bases to trimming and J lost 1 base, with 16 bases between them. Looked up from germline, CDR1 is MNHEY and CDR2 is SMNVEV (reference sequence). The CDR3 region has the DNA TGTGCCAGCAGTTCATATAGCCGCGGTTTCCAAGAGACCCAGTACTTC. Translated: CASSSYSRGFQETQYF.

This clonotype showed up many times. The chain is built from TRBV4-1 and TRBJ2-7; 12 bases align to TRBD1. In germline, CDR1 is MGHRA, CDR2 YSYEKL. The CDR3 totals 17 residues. V was pared by 3 bases and J by 7 bases, with 13 bases of the junction left unmatched. This CDR3 is CASSHLPTGQGAWEQYF. For the CDR3, the DNA is TGCGCCAGCAGCCACCTCCCCACGGGACAGGGGGCGTGGGAGCAGTACTTC.

This clonotype has just a few counts. The chain links TRBV7-9 to TRBJ1-5, with TRBD1 matching 8 bases. Germline trimming cut 1 base from V and 6 bases from J; bases unmatched to any gene: 11. The CDR3 contains 17 residues. The germline gives CDR1 SEHNR, CDR2 FQNEAQ (reference sequence). CDR3 DNA sequence: TGTGCCAGCAGCTTAGAGCTCGGCAGGGGGCCCGGTCAGCCCCAGCATTTT. Its protein product is CASSLELGRGPGQPQHF.

Only a few counts were recorded for this clonotype. This chain connects TRBV14 to TRBJ2-7, with D possibly TRBD2 on 5 matching bases. V lost 0 bases to trimming and J lost 3 bases, with 21 bases between them. Per germline, CDR1 SGHDN and CDR2 FVKESK. The CDR3 is made up of 18 amino acids. This CDR3 is CASSQDDHVGVMSYEQYF. The CDR3, as DNA: TGTGCCAGCAGCCAAGATGATCATGTCGGGGTCATGAGCTACGAGCAGTACTTC.